This T cell receptor beta chain was recovered during a study of cytomegalovirus exposure and HLA in healthy donors. Study in general: About 85 million unique TCR sequences came from HLA-typed donors in an early release.

About this clone: The antigen remains unidentified.

The PCR employed 60 Vbeta primers together with 13 Jbeta primers. Here immunoSEQ multiplex PCR was the method, and the copy in TCRdb shows in-frame clones only, minus some. Counted here are roughly 140,000 clones, roughly four fifths occurring once; the ten biggest clones make up 3%. Study findings and constraints: An analysis that was carried out later associated 15,000 to 20,000 TCR beta sequences with HLA alleles at 0.05 false discovery rate. Accurate prediction of HLA-A and HLA-B alleles (for most subjects) was reportedly achieved from TCR beta sequences. Differences between HLA loci emerged in a later analysis of TCR association rates, with DRB1 most and HLA-C fewest.

Trimming took 6 bases from V and 6 from J, leaving 12 bases between them. This CDR3 is 12 amino acids long. Germline values: CDR1 SGHAT, CDR2 FQNNGV. This TCR was sampled from a man aged 40-50 years in good health and CMV-seropositive. Sample: PBMCs. This chain links TRBV11-2 with TRBJ2-7, with TRBD1 as a possible D gene (6 bases). The CDR3 sequence is CASRHTGREQYF. In DNA form, the CDR3 reads TGTGCCAGCAGGCATACAGGGCGCGAGCAGTACTTC.